This is a list of T cell receptor beta chains from one sample in a study of T cell responses to AZD1222 COVID-19 vaccine. Only in-frame clones appear in the TCRdb table, and some are missing; sequencing was by immunoSEQ multiplex PCR. Here the sample spans 95,000 to 150,000 clones, around 91% being singletons. Specimen: peripheral blood, collected on day 0 of MenACWY control vaccination. The receptor set was obtained from an adult in good health. CDR3s include the opening cysteine and the closing phenylalanine or tryptophan. D genes are given only for firm matches. Size is stated for part of the rows, as once, few or many counts, or as a class when the clone is expanded.

d_gene	abundance	v_gene	j_gene	CDR3nt	CDR3aa
NA	NA	TRBV6-5	TRBJ1-4	TGTGCCAGCAGTTACGGGACAACTAATGAAAAACTGTTTTTT	CASSYGTTNEKLFF
NA	NA	TRBV6-5	TRBJ2-2	TGTGCCAGCAGGGAGGAGGGGGCGCTCACCGGGGAGCTGTTTTTT	CASREEGALTGELFF
TRBD2	NA	TRBV30	TRBJ2-7	TGTGCCTGGAGTGTCCGTCTAGCGGGAGCCAACGAGCAGTACTTC	CAWSVRLAGANEQYF
NA	NA	TRBV2	TRBJ1-5	TGTGCCAGCAGTGAAGTTTCAGCCAATCAGCCCCAGCATTTT	CASSEVSANQPQHF
TRBD1	NA	TRBV2	TRBJ1-6	TGTGCCAGCAGTGGACAGGGCAGTTCACCCCTCCACTTT	CASSGQGSSPLHF
TRBD1	once	TRBV18	TRBJ2-4	TGTGCCAGCTCACCACTGGGACAGGGGGGTTCTAAAAACATTCAGTACTTC	CASSPLGQGGSKNIQYF
NA	NA	TRBV27	TRBJ1-1	TGTGCCAGCAGGGGGGCAACAGGCTTTGACACTGAAGCTTTCTTT	CASRGATGFDTEAFF
NA	NA	TRBV3-1/TRBV3-2	TRBJ2-1	TGTGCCAGCACCCGGGACTCCTACAATGAGCAGTTCTTC	CASTRDSYNEQFF
TRBD1	NA	TRBV9	TRBJ1-1	TGTGCCAGCAGCAACGACAGGGGCACTGAAGCTTTCTTT	CASSNDRGTEAFF
TRBD1	NA	TRBV10-3	TRBJ2-7	TGTGCCATCAGCCGGGACAGGGTCTACGAGCAGTACTTC	CAISRDRVYEQYF
NA	NA	TRBV19	TRBJ1-6	TGTGCCAGTAGTACAGGTGGCTCCTATAATTCACCCCTCCACTTT	CASSTGGSYNSPLHF
TRBD1	many	TRBV15	TRBJ2-2	TGTGCCACCAGCAGATCCGCCTTGGGACAGGGGTCGCACGGGGAGCTGTTTTTT	CATSRSALGQGSHGELFF
NA	NA	TRBV19	TRBJ1-5	TGTGCCTCTTACAGGGATAGCAATCAGCCCCAGCATTTT	CASYRDSNQPQHF
NA	NA	TRBV11-2	TRBJ2-3	TGTGCCAGCAGCTTAGCTAGCTGGTATAGCACAGATACGCAGTATTTT	CASSLASWYSTDTQYF
NA	NA	TRBV5-4	TRBJ1-6	TGTGCCAGCAGCCCGTCGGGAGGGTTTGGGGATTCACCCCTCCACTTT	CASSPSGGFGDSPLHF